A single sample is the source of the 24 T cell receptor beta chains below, sequenced in a study of beta chain features in type 1 diabetes. Expressed TCRB transcripts were sequenced, since all the RNA that had been isolated was reverse transcribed. TCRdb's table, derived via immunoSEQ multiplex PCR, lists solely in-frame clones and lacks some. The sample yields more than 350,000 clones, roughly 11% seen once. The material sequenced was naive CD4+ T cells from blood. The receptor source for this set is a woman aged 18-29 years in good health.

This clone was seen a few times. The rearrangement uses TRBV4-3 and TRBJ2-1; 8 positions match TRBD1. Per the germline V gene, CDR1 is LGHNA and CDR2 is YSLEER. With 5 bases clipped from V and 7 bases from J, the junction kept 7 bases outside the gene matches. This CDR3 comprises 14 residues. The CDR3 nucleotides read TGCGCCAGCAGCGCACGGACAGGGAGGAATGAGCAGTTCTTC. Protein product: CASSARTGRNEQFF.

The chain has TRBV18 and TRBJ2-7, with 7 bases aligning to TRBD1. Germline V gene data show CDR1 as KGHSH and CDR2 as LQKENI. The trim removed 2 bases at V and 0 bases at J, leaving 4 bases unmatched. The CDR3 totals 15 residues. The CDR3 region has the DNA TGTGCCAGCTCACCATCGGGACAGAGCTCCTACGAGCAGTACGTC. As protein: CASSPSGQSSYEQYV.

The chain is built from TRBV6-1 and TRBJ1-2; D is unclear. Germline CDR1 is MNHNS and CDR2 is SASEGT. The CDR3 loop spans 13 amino acids. The ends were cut back, 5 bases at V and 4 bases at J, with 11 bases in the middle. CDR3 sequence reads: CASSRASRYGYTF. CDR3 bases: TGTGCCAGCAGTCGGGCGTCTCGCTATGGCTACACCTTC.

The CDR3 DNA follows: TGTGCCAGCAGTAGGAGACAGGGGAGGGCCAAAAACATTCAGTACTTC. The encoded protein is CASSRRQGRAKNIQYF. V gene TRBV27 combines with J gene TRBJ2-4; TRBD1 aligns across 8 bases. This CDR3 comprises 16 residues. CDR1 MNHEY and CDR2 SMNVEV come from the germline V gene (reference sequence). V shed 5 bases, J shed 1 base, and the junction held 7 bases outside the gene matches.

This clone turned up a few times. Here the CDR3 reads CASSIGRRSSYEQYF. The CDR3 coding sequence is TGTGCCAGTAGTATAGGCCGCCGAAGCTCCTACGAGCAGTACTTC. This chain uses TRBV19 with TRBJ2-7; D is uncertain. This CDR3 has 15 amino acids. Per germline, CDR1 LNHDA and CDR2 SQIVND (reference sequence). Trimming stripped 1 base from V and 0 bases from J, with 10 bases between.

This clone was seen a few times. This chain links TRBV4-2 with TRBJ2-5, with D tentatively TRBD1 (5 bases). V lost 3 bases and J lost 1, with 15 bases in between. Germline V CDR1 and CDR2: LGHNA, YNFKEQ. There are 16 residues in the CDR3. Here the CDR3 DNA reads TGTGCCAGCAGCCAGGCTACGTGGGGCAGCCAAGAGACCCAGTACTTC. It translates to CASSQATWGSQETQYF.

This clone came up a few times. V is TRBV7-2 and J is TRBJ2-3, with a tentative D call TRBD1 (6 bases). Germline V lookup: CDR1 SGHTA, CDR2 FQGNSA. Trimming removed 1 base from V and 0 bases from J, with 8 bases in between. This CDR3 comprises 15 residues. The CDR3 sequence: CASSLDRASTDTQYF. In nucleotides, the CDR3 is TGTGCCAGCAGCTTAGACAGGGCTAGCACAGATACGCAGTATTTT.

The rearrangement joins TRBV19 to TRBJ1-5; D gene ambiguous. Germline loops: CDR1 LNHDA, CDR2 SQIVND (reference sequence). CDR3 length equals 12 residues. V lost 1 base to trimming and J lost 7 bases, with 5 bases between them. For the CDR3, the DNA is TGTGCCAGTAGTATAGTCGGACAGCCCCAGCATTTT. It specifies CASSIVGQPQHF.

This chain links TRBV7-2 with TRBJ2-6; 10 bases are a match to TRBD1. The CDR3 is made up of 18 amino acids. Per germline, CDR1 SGHTA and CDR2 FQGNSA. V lost 5 bases and J lost 0; bases outside the gene matches: 7. The CDR3 protein is CASSTTTGGVSGANVLTF. In nucleotides, the CDR3 is TGTGCCAGCAGCACTACGACAGGGGGCGTCTCTGGGGCCAACGTCCTGACTTTC.

This clone turned up a few times. V and J are TRBV6-4 and TRBJ1-1; tentatively, D is TRBD1 (5 bases). The CDR3 extends over 13 amino acids. Germline V gives CDR1 MRHNA, CDR2 SNTAGT. V dropped 5 bases and J dropped 1 base, with 8 bases sitting between them. The CDR3 bases are TGTGCCAGCAGTATACAGGAGAACACTGAAGCTTTCTTT. The encoded protein is CASSIQENTEAFF.

This clone came up a few times. The gene calls are TRBV7-2 and TRBJ2-1; possibly TRBD2 for D (6 bases). The V gene lost 4 bases and the J gene lost 9 bases, with 19 bases spanning the gap. This CDR3 has 15 amino acids. Germline lookup yields CDR1 SGHTA and CDR2 FQGNSA. As DNA, the CDR3 is TGTGCCAGCAGCTCGAGCCGGGGGACGTTCGGTGAGCAGTTCTTC. It yields the protein CASSSSRGTFGEQFF.

The rearrangement joins TRBV6-5 to TRBJ1-1; D ambiguous. The CDR3 contains 13 residues. The V and J ends lost 6 bases and 7 bases respectively, with 15 bases between them. Germline V gives CDR1 MNHEY, CDR2 SVGAGI. CDR3: CASRPTGDLEAFF. Here the CDR3 DNA reads TGTGCCAGCAGACCGACCGGAGACCTTGAAGCTTTCTTT.

This clone was counted between two and nine times. The J gene is TRBJ1-5, the V gene TRBV9, with D possibly TRBD1 on 6 matching bases. Deletions cut 4 bases from V and 3 bases from J, with 11 bases between. CDR1 SGDLS and CDR2 YYNGEE come from the germline V gene. There are 14 residues in the CDR3. The CDR3 DNA is TGTGCCAGCAGCCCAACAGGGTACAATCAGCCCCAGCATTTT. Translated: CASSPTGYNQPQHF. Supplemented by reference TRBV9 and TRBJ1-5, the full variable domain reads DSGVTQTPKHLITATGQRVTLRCSPRSGDLSVYWYQQSLDQGLQFLIQYYNGEERAKGNILERFSAQQFPDLHSELNLSSLELGDSALYFCASSPTGYNQPQHFGDGTRLSIL.

This rearrangement joins TRBV7-6 to TRBJ1-3; a weak D match, TRBD1 (5 bases). V lost 10 bases and J lost 0, with 10 bases in between. CDR3 length: 13 amino acids. The germline V gene encodes CDR1 SGHVS and CDR2 FNYEAQ. The CDR3 DNA sequence: TGTGCCACGGGGGTCAGCTCTGGAAACACCATATATTTT. Translating it yields CATGVSSGNTIYF.

This clone has a handful of counts. The rearrangement uses TRBV10-3 and TRBJ1-2, with 9 positions matching TRBD1. Germline values: CDR1 ENHRY, CDR2 SYGVKD. CDR3 length: 12 residues. Trimming at V came to 10 bases and at J to 2 bases, leaving 2 bases not matched to a gene. CDR3 residues: CATGTGNYGYTF. CDR3 nucleotide sequence: TGTGCCACGGGGACAGGGAACTATGGCTACACCTTC.

This clone was counted only a few times. J is TRBJ2-7 and V is TRBV6-5, with TRBD1 matching over 7 bases. The CDR3 sequence is 12 residues long. V lost 6 bases and J lost 7; bases outside the gene matches: 6. Germline V gene lookup returns CDR1 MNHEY and CDR2 SVGAGI. CDR3: CASRHRGGEQYV. The DNA of the CDR3 is TGTGCCAGCAGGCACAGGGGTGGGGAGCAGTACGTC.

This chain connects TRBV29-1 to TRBJ1-1; D not resolved. This CDR3 comprises 12 residues. V was cut by 4 bases and J by 9 bases, with 15 bases left in between. The V gene's germline CDR1 is SQVTM and CDR2 ANQGSEA. CDR3 bases: TGCAGCGTTGGAATAGACCCAACGCAAGCTTTCTTT. Translation: CSVGIDPTQAFF.

This clone has just a few counts. The chain couples TRBV4-3 to TRBJ1-2, with D possibly being TRBD1 (5 bases). The CDR3 runs 13 residues. Trimming removed 0 bases from V and 6 bases from J, with 8 bases in between. Germline V lookup: CDR1 LGHNA, CDR2 YSLEER. CDR3: CASSQDRGNGYTF. The CDR3 DNA reads as TGCGCCAGCAGCCAAGACCGGGGGAATGGCTACACCTTC.

The chain employs TRBV21-1 and TRBJ2-7. TRBV21-1 is listed as a pseudogene. There are 13 residues in the CDR3. CDR3 sequence reads: CASRGVRVHEQYF. CDR3 nucleotides: TGTGCCAGCAGAGGTGTTAGGGTCCACGAGCAGTACTTC.

The chain carries TRBV5-1 and TRBJ2-3, with a possible D match to TRBD2 (6 bases). The germline V gene has CDR1 SGHRS and CDR2 YFSETQ. This CDR3 comprises 16 residues. Trimming removed 2 bases at V and 0 bases at J, with 13 bases between. The DNA of the CDR3 is TGCGCCAGCAGCTTCGGACTAAGCGGTAGCACAGATACGCAGTATTTT. The encoded protein is CASSFGLSGSTDTQYF. The whole variable domain, remainder taken from reference TRBV5-1 and TRBJ2-3, is KAGVTQTPRYLIKTRGQQVTLSCSPISGHRSVSWYQQTPGQGLQFLFEYFSETQRNKGNFPGRFSGRQFSNSRSEMNVSTLELGDSALYLCASSFGLSGSTDTQYFGPGTRLTVL.

The chain recombines TRBV29-1 with TRBJ2-3, with D possibly being TRBD1 (6 bases). Per the germline V gene, CDR1 is SQVTM and CDR2 is ANQGSEA. The ends were cut back, 3 bases at V and 4 bases at J, with 8 bases in the middle. CDR3 size: 12 residues. CDR3 nucleotides: TGCAGCGTTGACGAGGGGGCAGATACGCAGTATTTT. Protein: CSVDEGADTQYF.

This chain links TRBV4-3 with TRBJ2-2; TRBD1 agrees at 8 bases. V trimming: 1 base; J trimming: 7 bases; junction bases outside the gene matches: 8. Germline V gene lookup returns CDR1 LGHNA and CDR2 YSLEER. The CDR3 consists of 16 residues. CDR3 coding DNA: TGCGCCAGCAGCCAAGTCTGGCGACAGGGGAACGGGGAGCTGTTTTTT. Its translation is CASSQVWRQGNGELFF.

This clone was counted a few times. This chain joins TRBV7-9 and TRBJ1-6; D gene uncertain. CDR1 and CDR2 (germline): SEHNR, FQNEAQ (reference sequence). CDR3 size: 13 residues. Trimming removed 4 bases at V and 7 bases at J, with 8 bases between. The CDR3 reads CASSSAGNSPLHF. In DNA form, the CDR3 reads TGTGCCAGCAGCTCGGCTGGGAATTCACCCCTCCACTTT.

The chain carries TRBV27 and TRBJ1-2, with TRBD1 matching over 7 bases. Germline V lookup: CDR1 MNHEY, CDR2 SMNVEV (reference sequence). V shed 5 bases and J 7 bases; nucleotides not matched to a gene: 7. CDR3 length equals 13 residues. CDR3 protein: CASSITGEGGYTF. In DNA, the CDR3 is TGTGCCAGCAGTATCACAGGGGAGGGTGGCTACACCTTC.